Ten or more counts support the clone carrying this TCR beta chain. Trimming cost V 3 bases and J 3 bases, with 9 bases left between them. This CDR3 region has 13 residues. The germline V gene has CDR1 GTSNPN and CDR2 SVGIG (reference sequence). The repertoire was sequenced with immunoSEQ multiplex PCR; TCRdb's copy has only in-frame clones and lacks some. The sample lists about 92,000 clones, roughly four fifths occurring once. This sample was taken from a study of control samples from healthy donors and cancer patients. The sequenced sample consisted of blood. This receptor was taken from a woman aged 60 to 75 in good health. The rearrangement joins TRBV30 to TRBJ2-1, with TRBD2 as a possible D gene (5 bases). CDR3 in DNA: TGTGCCTGGAGCGACCGGGACTACAATGAGCAGTTCTTC. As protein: CAWSDRDYNEQFF.